The 27 T cell receptor beta chains listed next were all sequenced from one sample in a study of long-term antiretroviral therapy in people with HIV. Survey-level immunoSEQ v3.0 assays were run. Clones were read by immunoSEQ multiplex PCR, and TCRdb kept only the in-frame ones, dropping some. The table records about 16,000 clones, around nine tenths of them present only once. The sample consisted of unsorted PBMCs, taken 2.3 to 2.4 years before starting antiretroviral therapy. Receptors originate from a woman in her twenties or thirties with HIV.

The V call is TRBV20-1, the J call TRBJ2-5; TRBD1 or TRBD2 may be the D gene (5 bases each). CDR3 length: 11 residues. V dropped 3 bases and J dropped 9 bases, with 11 bases sitting between them. Per the germline V gene, CDR1 is DFQATT and CDR2 is SNEGSKA (reference sequence). CDR3 residues: CSASGDGAQYF. The CDR3 nucleotides are TGCAGTGCTAGCGGGGACGGGGCCCAGTACTTC.

In this sample, this clone turned up a few times. The CDR3 here is CAREGFGLYNSPLHF. CDR3 nucleotides: TGTGCCCGTGAAGGCTTTGGGCTTTATAATTCACCCCTCCACTTT. The gene calls are TRBV2 and TRBJ1-6; no clear D. The CDR3 has 15 amino acids. The V gene lost 11 bases and the J gene lost 4 bases, with 18 bases spanning the gap. Germline V gives CDR1 SNHLY, CDR2 FYNNEI.

The chain links TRBV10-3 to TRBJ2-7; 10 nucleotides match TRBD2. This CDR3 is 18 amino acids long. Germline lookup yields CDR1 ENHRY and CDR2 SYGVKD. Trimming removed 2 bases from V and 2 bases from J; junction bases left unmatched: 12. In DNA, the CDR3 is TGTGCCATCAGTGAGCTTTGGCTAGCGGGGGACAGGACCTACGAGCAGTACTTC. Translation gives CAISELWLAGDRTYEQYF.

The sample holds a few counts of this clone. The rearrangement uses TRBV7-2 and TRBJ1-1; tentative D call: TRBD1 (6 bases). The germline V gene has CDR1 SGHTA and CDR2 FQGNSA. Deletions cut 1 base from V and 7 bases from J, with 13 bases between. The CDR3 contains 14 residues. The CDR3, as DNA: TGTGCCAGCAGCTTAGGTGGGACAAGTCGTGAAGCTTTCTTT. Amino acids: CASSLGGTSREAFF.

This chain links TRBV19 with TRBJ2-3; 13 positions match TRBD2. CDR1 LNHDA and CDR2 SQIVND come from the germline V gene (reference sequence). This CDR3 region has 16 residues. The V and J ends lost 6 bases and 2 bases, in that order; junction bases with no gene match: 5. The CDR3 loop reads CASSFGLAGATDTQYF. CDR3 in DNA: TGTGCCAGTAGCTTCGGACTAGCGGGGGCCACAGATACGCAGTATTTT.

This clone was observed a single time. The DNA for the CDR3 is TGTGCCAGCAGCTTGGACAGTTCTTTAGACGAGCAGTACTTC. Translation gives CASSLDSSLDEQYF. The chain carries TRBV4-2 and TRBJ2-7; perhaps TRBD1 as D (6 bases). The CDR3 length is 14 residues. CDR1 is LGHNA and CDR2 is YNFKEQ in the germline V gene. Trimming left V 5 bases short and J 5 bases short, with 16 bases between.

The rearrangement links TRBV7-9 to TRBJ1-1; D perhaps matches TRBD1 (5 bases). The V end lost 0 bases, the J end lost 5 bases, and 7 bases lay between the germline ends. The V gene's germline CDR1 is SEHNR and CDR2 FQNEAQ (reference sequence). CDR3 length: 13 residues. The CDR3 region is CASSLAGDTEAFF. The CDR3 region has the DNA TGTGCCAGCAGCTTAGCGGGGGATACTGAAGCTTTCTTT.

The genes are TRBV14 and TRBJ1-1; D is unresolved. With 1 base removed from V and 2 bases from J, the gap between germline ends came to 8 bases. The CDR3 extends over 14 amino acids. Germline CDR1 SGHDN, CDR2 FVKESK. The CDR3, as DNA: TGTGCCAGCAGCCAAGTGAAGTTTAACACTGAAGCTTTCTTT. It translates to CASSQVKFNTEAFF.

CDR3 sequence (DNA): TGTGCCAGTAGTATGAAAGGGGGCGCGCAGACCCAGTACTTC. Protein: CASSMKGGAQTQYF. The chain joins TRBV19 to TRBJ2-5, with TRBD1 matching 7 bases. The CDR3 is 14 amino acids. V dropped 3 bases and J dropped 6; count of bases not matched to a gene: 7. CDR1 is LNHDA, CDR2 SQIVND, per germline (reference sequence).

This sequence joins TRBV21-1 and TRBJ2-1; TRBD1 is the table's D call and was not checked against the DNA. TRBV21-1 is given as a pseudogene. The CDR3 totals 15 residues. The CDR3: CASSLYARARNEQFF. The CDR3 DNA reads as TGTGCCAGCAGCCTCTATGCCAGGGCACGGAATGAGCAGTTCTTC.

V gene TRBV7-8 combines with J gene TRBJ2-1; 10 nucleotides match TRBD2. Germline V gene sequence: CDR1 SGHVS, CDR2 FQNEAQ. This CDR3 has 19 amino acids. V trimming: 5 bases; J trimming: 1 base; junction bases outside the gene matches: 14. Written as DNA, the CDR3 is TGTGCCAGCAGCCCTCGGGCTAGCGGGGGCCAGGGATCCTACAATGAGCAGTTCTTC. Amino acids: CASSPRASGGQGSYNEQFF.

This rearrangement joins TRBV13 to TRBJ2-3; the D gene is possibly TRBD2 (5 bases). The CDR3 sequence is 15 residues long. Germline V gene data show CDR1 as PRHDT and CDR2 as FYEKMQ (reference sequence). Trimming took 3 bases from V and 2 from J, leaving 12 bases between them. The CDR3 nucleotides are TGTGCCAGCAGCTTCCGCCGGGGATCCACAGATACGCAGTATTTT. This encodes CASSFRRGSTDTQYF. The full variable domain, completed using reference TRBV13 and TRBJ2-3, is AAGVIQSPRHLIKEKRETATLKCYPIPRHDTVYWYQQGPGQDPQFLISFYEKMQSDKGSIPDRFSAQQFSDYHSELNMSSLELGDSALYFCASSFRRGSTDTQYFGPGTRLTVL.

V is TRBV6-1 and J is TRBJ1-2; no reliable D call. The germline V gene encodes CDR1 MNHNS and CDR2 SASEGT. Between the trimmed V and J ends, which lost 8 bases and 7 bases, there was a span of 14 bases. This CDR3 has 12 amino acids. CDR3 region: CASATGWSGYTF. The CDR3 DNA sequence: TGTGCCAGCGCCACGGGTTGGTCTGGCTACACCTTC.

As regards this clone: One end of the junction does not line up with germline, which may come from a read error. The chain links TRBV29-1 to TRBJ2-5; TRBD2 might be the D (5 bases). Per the germline V gene, CDR1 is SQVTM and CDR2 is ANQGSEA. CDR3 length: 11 residues. Here the CDR3 DNA reads TGCAGCGTTGGGAGGACGGCCACCCTGTACTTC. Its translation: CSVGRTATLYF.

This chain connects TRBV7-9 to TRBJ2-4; TRBD2 matches 8 bases. The germline gives CDR1 SEHNR, CDR2 FQNEAQ (reference sequence). Trimming at V came to 5 bases and at J to 3 bases, leaving 15 bases not matched to a gene. CDR3 size: 18 residues. CDR3 in DNA: TGTGCCAGCAGCCCCGGGGGGGGGACCATAACGGTCAAAAACATTCAGTACTTC. It translates to CASSPGGGTITVKNIQYF.

J is TRBJ2-2 and V is TRBV12-5; D is unresolved. Trimming took 4 bases from V and 3 from J, leaving 6 bases between them. CDR1 is LGHNT and CDR2 is FRNRAP in the germline V gene. This CDR3 contains 13 residues. In DNA, the CDR3 is TGTGCTAGTGGTTCGGGCTACACCGGGGAGCTGTTTTTT. Translating gives CASGSGYTGELFF.

The chain joins TRBV19 to TRBJ2-1; TRBD2 aligns across 11 bases. Germline CDR1 reads LNHDA; CDR2 reads SQIVND (reference sequence). J was trimmed by 5 bases and V by 4 bases; bases with no gene match: 4. CDR3 length: 15 residues. Here the CDR3 reads CASSTLAGANNEQFF. The CDR3 DNA follows: TGTGCCAGTAGTACACTAGCGGGGGCCAACAATGAGCAGTTCTTC.

This chain uses TRBV4-1 with TRBJ1-2; the match to TRBD1 covers 7 bases. The V segment lost 1 base and the J segment 7 bases; nucleotides outside the gene matches: 3. The CDR3 spans 13 residues. The germline V gene encodes CDR1 MGHRA and CDR2 YSYEKL. The CDR3 reads CASSQVGDSGYTF. For the CDR3, the DNA is TGCGCCAGCAGCCAAGTCGGGGACAGTGGCTACACCTTC.

J is TRBJ1-1 and V is TRBV7-9; D gene uncertain. The CDR3 has 14 amino acids. Germline loops: CDR1 SEHNR, CDR2 FQNEAQ (reference sequence). With 5 bases removed from V and 0 bases from J, the gap between germline ends came to 10 bases. Written as DNA, the CDR3 is TGTGCCAGCAGCCTGGACGGAGTGAACACTGAAGCTTTCTTT. Translated: CASSLDGVNTEAFF.

This clone occurred a few times. V is TRBV12-5 and J is TRBJ2-7, with TRBD1 identical over 10 bases. Germline-derived CDR1 and CDR2 are LGHNT and FRNRAP. The CDR3 consists of 13 residues. V gave up 7 bases and J gave up 5 bases; unmatched junction bases: 5. For the CDR3, the DNA is TGTGCTAGTGCCGGGGACAGGGGCCACGAGCAGTACTTC. Its protein product is CASAGDRGHEQYF. The complete variable domain, with remaining parts taken from reference TRBV12-5 and TRBJ2-7, reads DARVTQTPRHKVTEMGQEVTMRCQPILGHNTVFWYRQTMMQGLELLAYFRNRAPLDDSGMPKDRFSAEMPDATLATLKIQPSEPRDSAVYFCASAGDRGHEQYFGPGTRLTVT.

Points on this clone: At one end the junction does not follow the germline gene, possibly because of a read error. The chain combines TRBV4-2 with TRBJ1-4; a weak D match, TRBD1 (5 bases). Germline V gene sequence: CDR1 LGHNA, CDR2 YNFKEQ. The CDR3 spans 15 residues. The CDR3 spells CASSKDRGPNEKLFF. In DNA form, the CDR3 reads TGTGCCAGCAGCAAAGATAGGGGACCGAATGAAAAACTGTTTTTT.

In nucleotides, the CDR3 is TGTGCCAGCAGGTCTCCAGGGTCTGGGGTCAATGAGCAGTTCTTC. Amino acid sequence: CASRSPGSGVNEQFF. The J gene is TRBJ2-1, the V gene TRBV7-2; TRBD1 might be the D (5 bases). The length of the CDR3 is 15 residues. The germline V and J ends were trimmed by 6 bases and 6 bases, with 18 bases remaining between them. From germline, CDR1 is SGHTA and CDR2 FQGNSA.

Turning to this clone: Other nucleotide sequences in the sample specify the same CDR3. The rearrangement uses TRBV5-1 and TRBJ1-1; no firm D call. Trimming cost V 0 bases and J 1 base, with 10 bases left between them. Germline CDR1 and CDR2: SGHRS and YFSETQ. The CDR3 runs to 15 residues. CDR3 amino acids: CASSLVAGRNTEAFF. The CDR3 coding sequence is TGCGCCAGCAGCTTGGTGGCAGGAAGGAACACTGAAGCTTTCTTT.

The rearrangement links TRBV18 to TRBJ1-5; maybe TRBD1 (5 bases). The CDR3 runs to 15 residues. The germline gives CDR1 KGHSH, CDR2 LQKENI. Deletions cut 5 bases from V and 0 bases from J, with 11 bases between. The CDR3 nucleotides are TGTGCCAGCTCAAACGAGAGGGGTAGCAATCAGCCCCAGCATTTT. Protein: CASSNERGSNQPQHF.

The chain couples TRBV19 to TRBJ2-1, with 9 bases aligning to TRBD2. Germline V CDR1 and CDR2: LNHDA, SQIVND (reference sequence). CDR3 size: 15 residues. V was pared by 3 bases and J by 6 bases, with 6 bases of the junction left unmatched. The CDR3 bases are TGTGCCAGTAGTATGACGCTAGCGGGATCCAATGAGCAGTTCTTC. It codes for CASSMTLAGSNEQFF.

This chain connects TRBV25-1 to TRBJ1-2, with unresolved D. This CDR3 comprises 15 residues. The germline V and J ends were trimmed by 1 base and 8 bases, with 17 bases remaining between them. Per the germline V gene, CDR1 is MGHDK and CDR2 is SYGVNS. The CDR3 DNA reads as TGTGCCAGCAGTGAATCAGGTGGGAGCTATGCGGGCTACACCTTC. Amino acid sequence: CASSESGGSYAGYTF.

This chain uses TRBV4-1 with TRBJ1-4, with a tentative D call TRBD1 (6 bases). V was clipped by 4 bases and J by 0 bases, with 18 bases between them. CDR1 and CDR2 from the germline V gene are MGHRA and YSYEKL. The CDR3 extends over 18 amino acids. The CDR3 loop reads CASSLRYGGQATNEKLFF. In DNA, the CDR3 is TGCGCCAGCAGCCTCCGATATGGGGGGCAAGCAACTAATGAAAAACTGTTTTTT.